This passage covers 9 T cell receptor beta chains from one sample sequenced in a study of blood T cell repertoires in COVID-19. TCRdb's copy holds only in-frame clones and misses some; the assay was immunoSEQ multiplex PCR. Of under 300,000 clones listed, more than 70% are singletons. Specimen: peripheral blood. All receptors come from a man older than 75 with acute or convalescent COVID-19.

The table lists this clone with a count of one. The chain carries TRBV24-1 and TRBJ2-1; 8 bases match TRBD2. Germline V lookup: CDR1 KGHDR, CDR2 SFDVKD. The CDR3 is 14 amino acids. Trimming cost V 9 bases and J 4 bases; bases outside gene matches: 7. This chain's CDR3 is CATRPGGPYNEQFF. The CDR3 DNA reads TGTGCCACCCGTCCGGGAGGGCCTTACAATGAGCAGTTCTTC.

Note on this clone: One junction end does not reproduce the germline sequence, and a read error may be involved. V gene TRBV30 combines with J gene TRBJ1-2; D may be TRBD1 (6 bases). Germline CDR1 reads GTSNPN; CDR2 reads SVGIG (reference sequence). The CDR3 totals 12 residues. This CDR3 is CAWRNRDTASLF. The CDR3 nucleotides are TGTGCCTGGAGAAACCGGGACACCGCTTCTCTCTTC.

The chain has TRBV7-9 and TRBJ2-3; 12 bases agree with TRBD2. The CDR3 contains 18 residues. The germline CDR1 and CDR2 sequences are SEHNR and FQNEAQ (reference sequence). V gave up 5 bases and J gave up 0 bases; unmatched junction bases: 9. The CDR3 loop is CASSPLAGGPGSTDTQYF. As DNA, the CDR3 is TGTGCCAGCAGCCCCCTAGCGGGGGGGCCGGGGAGCACAGATACGCAGTATTTT.

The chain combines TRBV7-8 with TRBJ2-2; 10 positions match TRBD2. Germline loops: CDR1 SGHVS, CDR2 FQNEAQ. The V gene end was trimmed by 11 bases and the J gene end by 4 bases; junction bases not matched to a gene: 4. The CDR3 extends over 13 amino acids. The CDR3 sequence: CACSGGPTGELFF. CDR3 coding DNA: TGTGCCTGTAGCGGGGGGCCCACCGGGGAGCTGTTTTTT.

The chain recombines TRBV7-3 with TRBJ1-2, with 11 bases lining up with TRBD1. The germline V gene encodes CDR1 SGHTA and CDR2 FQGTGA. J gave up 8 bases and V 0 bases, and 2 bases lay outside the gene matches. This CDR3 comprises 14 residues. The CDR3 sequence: CASSLTGTGGGYTF. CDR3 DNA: TGTGCCAGCAGCTTAACTGGGACAGGGGGAGGCTACACCTTC. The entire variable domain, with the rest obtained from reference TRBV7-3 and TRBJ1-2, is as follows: GAGVSQTPSNKVTEKGKYVELRCDPISGHTALYWYRQSLGQGPEFLIYFQGTGAADDSGLPNDRFFAVRPEGSVSTLKIQRTERGDSAVYLCASSLTGTGGGYTFGSGTRLTVV.

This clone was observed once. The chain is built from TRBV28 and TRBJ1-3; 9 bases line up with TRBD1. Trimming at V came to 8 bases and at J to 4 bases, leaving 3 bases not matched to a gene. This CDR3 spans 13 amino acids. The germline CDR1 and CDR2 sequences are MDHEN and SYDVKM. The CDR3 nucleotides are TGTGCCAGCGCTACAGGGGGCGGAAACACCATATATTTT. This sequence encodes CASATGGGNTIYF.

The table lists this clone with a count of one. The CDR3 DNA is TGTGCCAGCAGCATACAGGGGAGGGAGCAGTACTTC. This encodes CASSIQGREQYF. The chain is built from TRBV11-2 and TRBJ2-7, with TRBD1 as a possible D gene (7 bases). Trimming left V 5 bases short and J 7 bases short, with 12 bases between. This CDR3 has 12 residues. Germline CDR1 and CDR2: SGHAT and FQNNGV.

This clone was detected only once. CDR3 sequence reads: CASSLVLAGDYNEQFF. The CDR3 DNA reads as TGCGCCAGCAGCTTGGTCCTAGCGGGGGATTACAATGAGCAGTTCTTC. This chain connects TRBV5-1 to TRBJ2-1; 10 nucleotides align to TRBD2. Per germline, CDR1 SGHRS and CDR2 YFSETQ. CDR3 length equals 16 residues. With V trimmed by 0 bases and J by 4 bases, 4 bases remained unmatched.

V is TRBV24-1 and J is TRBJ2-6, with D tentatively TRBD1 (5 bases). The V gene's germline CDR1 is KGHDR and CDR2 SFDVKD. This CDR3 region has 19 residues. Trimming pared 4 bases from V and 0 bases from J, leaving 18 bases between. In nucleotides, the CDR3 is TGTGCCACCAGTGACCCACAAGGGGCGAAGGGCTCTGGGGCCAACGTCCTGACTTTC. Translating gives CATSDPQGAKGSGANVLTF.